The entry below describes one T cell receptor (beta chain). The antigen remains unidentified. This record belongs to a study of shared clonotypes between healthy human individuals. Study outcomes and limitations: The naive CD4 repertoires of several donors were compared, and approximately 5% of clonotypes were shared. The sampled material consisted only of blood, and tissue repertoires are likely to differ.

TCRdb's table, derived via immunoSEQ multiplex PCR, lists solely in-frame clones and lacks some. The sample yields more than 1 million clones, roughly 74% seen once. The CDR3 runs 17 residues. Germline V gene data show CDR1 as MDHEN and CDR2 as SYDVKM. The J segment lost 0 bases and the V segment lost 3 bases, leaving 8 bases of the junction unmatched. Adult Caucasians living in Nashville, Tennessee made up all of the donors. The chain recombines TRBV28 with TRBJ1-3; 7 nucleotides line up with TRBD1. The receptor's source is a man in his late teens or twenties in good health. Some clones in this sample may be carry-over from other donors' samples. Specimen: memory CD4+ T cells from PBMCs. Subset: CD45RA-negative fraction. This CDR3 reads CASSLIFGTDSGNTIYF. CDR3 coding DNA: TGTGCCAGCAGTTTGATATTCGGGACAGACTCTGGAAACACCATATATTTT.